Reported below is one TCR beta chain. Its antigen is unknown. CDR3 size: 13 residues. The ends were cut back, 5 bases at V and 1 base at J, with 7 bases in the middle. From germline, CDR1 is MGHRA and CDR2 YSYEKL. Amplification used 60 Vbeta primers and 13 Jbeta primers. Produced via immunoSEQ multiplex PCR; TCRdb's table is partial and in-frame only. The repertoire holds 150,000 to 190,000 clones, with approximately 79% as singletons. This entry is derived from a study of cytomegalovirus exposure and HLA in healthy donors. The study, taken as a whole, reports: Common viral pathogens seemed to be connected with several of the most significant clusters, according to a later analysis. A later analysis linked a missense DCLRE1C variant to TCR beta V- and J-gene trimming.

Healthy bone marrow donors made up the donor group. V usage is TRBV4-1 and J usage is TRBJ2-3; D ambiguous. The sequence was obtained from a woman aged 45-65 years in good health and CMV-seropositive. The sequenced sample was PBMCs. DNA for the CDR3: TGCGCCAGCAGCTTCGTAGGCACAGATACGCAGTATTTT. Translation gives CASSFVGTDTQYF.